A selection of T cell receptor beta chains follows, all from one sample in a study of blood T cell repertoires in COVID-19. Profiling relied on immunoSEQ multiplex PCR, and the TCRdb table lists in-frame clones only, not all of them. The sample has approximately 160,000 clones, 85% to 90% seen once. The sequenced sample was peripheral blood. These TCRs come from a woman aged 70 to 79 with acute or convalescent COVID-19. The CDR3 runs from the conserved cysteine through the conserved F or W. Each record gives: J gene, V gene, CDR3 protein.

J: TRBJ2-7
V: TRBV5-4
CDR3: CASSQQGGPYEQYF

J: TRBJ1-2
V: TRBV6-5
CDR3: CAARGQGPVGYTF

J: TRBJ1-2
V: TRBV7-9
CDR3: CASSLREQGAYGYTF

J: TRBJ1-2
V: TRBV6-1
CDR3: CASSEVGASGYTF

J: TRBJ2-1
V: TRBV19
CDR3: CASTPYWTGGGYNEQFF

J: TRBJ2-6
V: TRBV4-3
CDR3: CASSPRTDTTPGANVLTF

J: TRBJ1-6
V: TRBV5-1
CDR3: CASSRTTQGNSPLHF

J: TRBJ1-5
V: TRBV28
CDR3: CASSLRRSRGNQPQHF

J: TRBJ2-7
V: TRBV5-5
CDR3: CASSGGQGANSYEQYF

J: TRBJ1-2
V: TRBV6-1
CDR3: CASSEGSYGYTF

J: TRBJ1-2
V: TRBV25-1
CDR3: CASSELERDGYTF

J: TRBJ1-5
V: TRBV6-2/TRBV6-3
CDR3: CASSGTGGWQPQHF

J: TRBJ1-1
V: TRBV3-1/TRBV3-2
CDR3: CASSSGQGDGAFF

J: TRBJ1-2
V: TRBV18
CDR3: CASSPPLGQGRRSYTF

J: TRBJ2-1
V: TRBV12-3/TRBV12-4
CDR3: CASSLTVSLGQFF

J: TRBJ1-1
V: TRBV18
CDR3: CASSPGGPNTEAFF

J: TRBJ2-3
V: TRBV18
CDR3: CASSPRLAGGPAPTDTQYF

J: TRBJ1-4
V: TRBV4-1
CDR3: CASSPTGAAALTEKLFF

J: TRBJ1-3
V: TRBV9
CDR3: CASSVGQSSGNTIYF

J: TRBJ1-1
V: TRBV2
CDR3: CASNNGMNTEAFF

J: TRBJ2-7
V: TRBV25-1
CDR3: CASRTSGTYEQYF

J: TRBJ1-1
V: TRBV7-9
CDR3: CASSLSSGQVTEAFF

J: TRBJ2-1
V: TRBV19
CDR3: CASSILAGANEQFF

J: TRBJ1-2
V: TRBV11-2
CDR3: CASSLDGGGYGYTF

J: TRBJ1-2
V: TRBV5-1
CDR3: CASSLSPRTANYGYTF

J: TRBJ1-5
V: TRBV20-1
CDR3: CSASVAGVYSNQPQHF

J: TRBJ2-1
V: TRBV2
CDR3: CASSEMAEGEQFF

J: TRBJ1-6
V: TRBV7-2
CDR3: CASSRGPGGYNSPLHF

J: TRBJ1-1
V: TRBV5-1
CDR3: CASSFRTGMNTEAFF

J: TRBJ2-7
V: TRBV9
CDR3: CASSVADRGSYEQYF

J: TRBJ2-1
V: TRBV4-3
CDR3: CASSQDLIPAYNEQFF

J: TRBJ1-2
V: TRBV19
CDR3: CASTPGSGDYGYTF

J: TRBJ1-4
V: TRBV19
CDR3: CASSMGQAFGKLFF

J: TRBJ2-7
V: TRBV28
CDR3: CASRPRHASYEQYF

J: TRBJ2-7
V: TRBV4-2
CDR3: CASSQEGVGTDSYEQYF

J: TRBJ2-1
V: TRBV11-3
CDR3: CASSLAGEQFF

J: TRBJ1-1
V: TRBV4-2
CDR3: CASSGENTEAFF

J: TRBJ2-2
V: TRBV14
CDR3: CASSQAVTGELFF

J: TRBJ1-5
V: TRBV28
CDR3: CASSPGQGGFNNQPQHF

J: TRBJ2-5
V: TRBV7-8
CDR3: CASALHRAVETQYF

J: TRBJ1-2
V: TRBV6-1
CDR3: CASSEAAIVGHLYGYTF

J: TRBJ2-3
V: TRBV29-1
CDR3: CSVEGGTSGGSQTSTDTQYF

J: TRBJ2-3
V: TRBV11-2
CDR3: CASSLRTDTQYF

J: TRBJ1-3
V: TRBV19
CDR3: CASSTGSSGNTIYF

J: TRBJ1-2
V: TRBV7-6
CDR3: CASSPREGNYGYTF

J: TRBJ2-1
V: TRBV29-1
CDR3: CSVSTARGSTYNEQFF

J: TRBJ2-7
V: TRBV9
CDR3: CASSVGPGQGDYEQYF